Presented here are 22 T cell receptor beta chains from one specimen sequenced in a study of T-cell memory formation after mild COVID-19. TCRdb used MiXCR to reprocess the 5' RACE reads, holding one entry per CDR3 protein. The sample shows about 250,000 distinct CDR3 sequences, 15% of them seen only once. The specimen sequenced was PBMCs or a T cell subset sorted from them (not recorded which). These receptors were taken from an adult woman who had mild COVID-19 (a few samples of this study predate the infection). Cell type and time point are not known.

In its sample, this clonotype was seen a few times. This chain links TRBV20-1 with TRBJ2-3; maybe TRBD2 (5 bases). There are 16 residues in the CDR3. V was trimmed by 3 bases and J by 6 bases, leaving 22 bases between them. Germline CDR1 reads DFQATT; CDR2 reads SNEGSKA (reference sequence). The CDR3 coding sequence is TGCAGTGCTAGTATATGGACTGGTCTTTCTCTGGATACGCAGTATTTT. Translation gives CSASIWTGLSLDTQYF.

This chain links TRBV5-1 with TRBJ1-1, with 8 bases that match TRBD1. The germline gives CDR1 SGHRS, CDR2 YFSETQ. After removal of 3 bases from V and 11 bases from J, the junction contained 18 bases not matched to a gene. The length of the CDR3 is 16 residues. CDR3 sequence reads: CASSSLLDRAEMSAFF. DNA of the CDR3: TGCGCCAGCAGCTCCTTATTGGACAGGGCCGAAATGTCGGCTTTCTTT.

The table lists this clonotype with a few counts. V usage is TRBV29-1 and J usage is TRBJ2-5, with D perhaps TRBD1 (6 bases). The CDR3 covers 13 residues. Germline V CDR1 and CDR2: SQVTM, ANQGSEA. Trimming left V 6 bases short and J 9 bases short, with 20 bases between. The CDR3 DNA is TGCAGCGTCCTGACAGGTCCGCAAGGGGCCCAGTACTTC. It is translated as CSVLTGPQGAQYF.

The chain has TRBV6-5 and TRBJ1-4; a weak D match, TRBD1 (5 bases). The germline gives CDR1 MNHEY, CDR2 SVGAGI. The CDR3 has 14 amino acids. The V end was cut by 2 bases, the J end by 4 bases, with 8 bases between. DNA of the CDR3: TGTGCCAGCAGTTACGGGGGGAATAATGAAAAACTGTTTTTT. This sequence encodes CASSYGGNNEKLFF.

In DNA form, the CDR3 reads TGTGCCAGCAGTCAGGTAGCCCTACAGGGGCCCGGGACCAGCTCCTACAATGAGCAGTTCTTC. This gives the protein CASSQVALQGPGTSSYNEQFF. The chain employs TRBV6-1 and TRBJ2-1; 7 bases agree with TRBD1. The germline V gene encodes CDR1 MNHNS and CDR2 SASEGT. The trim removed 5 bases at V and 0 bases at J, leaving 22 bases unmatched. The CDR3 totals 21 residues.

This clonotype has a handful of counts. CDR3 in amino acids: CASSLGQGLAGELFF. The CDR3 DNA reads as TGTGCCAGCAGCCTGGGACAGGGACTGGCCGGGGAGCTGTTTTTT. The chain joins TRBV7-9 to TRBJ2-2; 9 bases match TRBD1. The CDR3 is 15 amino acids. CDR1 is SEHNR, CDR2 FQNEAQ, per germline (reference sequence). V shed 5 bases, J shed 6 bases, and the junction held 7 bases outside the gene matches.

The chain employs TRBV5-6 and TRBJ2-5; 7 positions agree with TRBD1. Germline CDR1 reads SGHDT; CDR2 reads YYEEEE. The CDR3 is made up of 15 amino acids. Losses at the gene ends were 7 bases for V and 5 bases for J; bases not matched to a gene: 14. This CDR3 reads CASQRIDRARETQYF. CDR3 in DNA: TGTGCCAGCCAGAGAATAGACAGGGCGCGGGAGACCCAGTACTTC.

This clonotype turned up a few times. The CDR3 DNA is TGTGCCAGCAGCTTAGCGGACACCATATATTTT. This encodes CASSLADTIYF. This chain connects TRBV7-2 to TRBJ1-3; D not certain. Trimming took 0 bases from V and 8 from J, leaving 2 bases between them. This CDR3 spans 11 amino acids. CDR1 is SGHTA, CDR2 FQGNSA, per germline.

This clonotype was counted only a few times. The chain links TRBV5-1 to TRBJ1-1, with D maybe TRBD1 (5 bases). The CDR3 has 14 residues. The V end was cut by 2 bases, the J end by 5 bases, with 13 bases between. Germline values: CDR1 SGHRS, CDR2 YFSETQ. CDR3 DNA: TGCGCCAGCAGCTTTGGCAGGGCTGGGACTGAAGCTTTCTTT. Amino acid sequence: CASSFGRAGTEAFF.

The sample holds a few counts of this clonotype. CDR3: CASSQVGSGVYEQFF. The CDR3 region has the DNA TGTGCCAGCAGCCAAGTTGGGTCGGGAGTCTATGAGCAGTTCTTC. J is TRBJ2-1 and V is TRBV3-1; maybe TRBD2 (6 bases). The V and J ends lost 1 base and 8 bases respectively, with 15 bases between them. CDR1 and CDR2 from the germline V gene are LGHDT and YNNKEL (reference sequence). This CDR3 spans 15 amino acids.

This clonotype turned up a few times. The V call is TRBV10-3, the J call TRBJ2-5; weak D call: TRBD1 (6 bases). Germline V gene lookup returns CDR1 ENHRY and CDR2 SYGVKD. The V gene lost 11 bases and the J gene lost 5 bases, with 18 bases spanning the gap. This CDR3 is 13 amino acids long. The CDR3 sequence: CAAGTPNTETQYF. CDR3 DNA sequence: TGTGCCGCCGGGACACCGAACACGGAGACCCAGTACTTC.

V is TRBV2 and J is TRBJ1-5; D is possibly TRBD1 (6 bases). The CDR3 has 16 amino acids. From germline, CDR1 is SNHLY and CDR2 FYNNEI. With 2 bases removed from V and 2 bases from J, the gap between germline ends came to 13 bases. CDR3 nucleotide sequence: TGTGCCAGCAGTGAAAGGGGGGGCTCGGGCAATCAGCCCCAGCATTTT. Amino acid sequence: CASSERGGSGNQPQHF.

The rearrangement joins TRBV19 to TRBJ2-7; D ambiguous. Trimming stripped 5 bases from V and 3 bases from J, with 14 bases between. Germline V gives CDR1 LNHDA, CDR2 SQIVND (reference sequence). CDR3 length: 14 amino acids. As DNA, the CDR3 is TGTGCCAGTAGTCCCACCCCCGACAACTACGAGCAGTACTTC. This gives the protein CASSPTPDNYEQYF.

The gene calls are TRBV6-5 and TRBJ2-5; D is possibly TRBD2 (7 bases). The CDR3 is 15 amino acids. Germline assignment: CDR1 MNHEY and CDR2 SVGAGI. Between the trimmed V and J ends, which lost 7 bases and 5 bases, there was a span of 20 bases. CDR3 sequence (DNA): TGTGCCAGCAACAAAATTACGGGGGGCAGCGAGACCCAGTACTTC. The encoded protein is CASNKITGGSETQYF.

CDR3 in DNA: TGCAGCGTAGAGGGTGGATGGGGAGCTTTCTTT. Its protein product is CSVEGGWGAFF. This chain uses TRBV29-1 with TRBJ1-1; no clear D. The length of the CDR3 is 11 residues. The germline V gene encodes CDR1 SQVTM and CDR2 ANQGSEA. V gave up 6 bases and J gave up 10 bases, with 15 bases separating them. Full variable domain (remainder filled in from reference TRBV29-1 and TRBJ1-1): SAVISQKPSRDICQRGTSLTIQCQVDSQVTMMFWYRQQPGQSLTLIATANQGSEATYESGFVIDKFPISRPNLTFSTLTVSNMSPEDSSIYLCSVEGGWGAFFGQGTRLTVV.

The chain recombines TRBV5-1 with TRBJ2-3; 7 bases are shared with TRBD1. CDR3 length equals 15 residues. Germline values: CDR1 SGHRS, CDR2 YFSETQ. Trimming took 0 bases from V and 4 from J; bases not matched to a gene: 5. This CDR3 reads CASSLGRGGPDTQYF. CDR3 nucleotide sequence: TGCGCCAGCAGCTTGGGGAGAGGGGGCCCAGATACGCAGTATTTT.

This clonotype occurred a few times. The V gene is TRBV6-5, the J gene TRBJ2-5; perhaps D is TRBD1 or TRBD2 (5 bases each). The ends were cut back, 2 bases at V and 4 bases at J, with 14 bases in the middle. This CDR3 is 15 amino acids long. Germline V lookup: CDR1 MNHEY, CDR2 SVGAGI. This CDR3 is CASSYPANGGETQYF. CDR3 DNA: TGTGCCAGCAGTTACCCAGCCAATGGGGGAGAGACCCAGTACTTC.

The V gene is TRBV20-1, the J gene TRBJ2-7, with TRBD1 matching 9 bases. The J segment lost 5 bases and the V segment lost 0 bases, leaving 8 bases of the junction unmatched. The CDR3 is made up of 15 amino acids. The V gene's germline CDR1 is DFQATT and CDR2 SNEGSKA (reference sequence). In DNA form, the CDR3 reads TGCAGTGCTAGAGATTTGAATACAGGGGGCCACGAGCAGTACTTC. Amino acids: CSARDLNTGGHEQYF.

The chain links TRBV2 to TRBJ2-5, with D tentatively TRBD2 (6 bases). The CDR3 is 13 amino acids. Trimming pared 6 bases from V and 5 bases from J, leaving 13 bases between. CDR1 is SNHLY and CDR2 is FYNNEI in the germline V gene. CDR3 sequence: CASRATRSETQYF. CDR3 in DNA: TGTGCCAGCAGGGCGACTAGATCCGAGACCCAGTACTTC.

This clonotype was picked up a small number of times. The chain combines TRBV5-1 with TRBJ2-7; D uncertain. Germline V gene sequence: CDR1 SGHRS, CDR2 YFSETQ. Trimming took 5 bases from V and 3 from J, leaving 15 bases between them. The CDR3 length is 14 residues. The CDR3 region has the DNA TGCGCCAGCAGAGCACTTGACACCGTCTACGAGCAGTACTTC. The encoded protein is CASRALDTVYEQYF.

The table lists this clonotype with a few counts. The CDR3 DNA is TGTGCCAGCAGCCTAACGGGCTGGGCCAACGTCCTGACTTTC. Protein: CASSLTGWANVLTF. This chain joins TRBV12-3 or TRBV12-4 and TRBJ2-6; the D is unclear. The CDR3 sequence is 14 residues long. Between the trimmed V and J ends, which lost 6 bases and 5 bases, there was a span of 11 bases.

The J gene is TRBJ2-3, the V gene TRBV7-2; D possibly corresponds to TRBD2 (5 bases). This CDR3 region has 15 residues. V lost 5 bases and J 4 bases, leaving 16 bases between the germline ends. CDR1 and CDR2 from the germline V gene are SGHTA and FQGNSA. The CDR3 DNA reads as TGTGCCAGCAGCCCCACGGGGAGTATTGCAGATACGCAGTATTTT. Translation gives CASSPTGSIADTQYF.